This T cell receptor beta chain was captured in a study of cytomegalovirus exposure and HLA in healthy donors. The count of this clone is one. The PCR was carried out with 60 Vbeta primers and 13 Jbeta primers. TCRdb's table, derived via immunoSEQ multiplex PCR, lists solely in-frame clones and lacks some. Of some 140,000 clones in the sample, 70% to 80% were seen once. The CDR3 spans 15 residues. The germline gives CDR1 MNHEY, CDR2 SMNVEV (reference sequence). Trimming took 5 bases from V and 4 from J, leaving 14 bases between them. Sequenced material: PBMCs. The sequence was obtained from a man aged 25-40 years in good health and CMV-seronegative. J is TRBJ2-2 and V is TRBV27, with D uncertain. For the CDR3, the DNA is TGTGCCAGCAGTATAACTGGAGAAGGCACCGGGGAGCTGTTTTTT. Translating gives CASSITGEGTGELFF.